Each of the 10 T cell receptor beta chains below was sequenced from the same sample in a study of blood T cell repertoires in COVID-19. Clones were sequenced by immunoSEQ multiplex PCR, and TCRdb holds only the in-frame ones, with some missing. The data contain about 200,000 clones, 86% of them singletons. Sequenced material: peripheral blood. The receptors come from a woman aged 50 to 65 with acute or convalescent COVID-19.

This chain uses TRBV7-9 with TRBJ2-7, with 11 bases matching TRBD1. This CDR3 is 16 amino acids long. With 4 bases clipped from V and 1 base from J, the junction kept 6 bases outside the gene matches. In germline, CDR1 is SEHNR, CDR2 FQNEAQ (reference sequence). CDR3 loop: CASSYSRDRGSYEQYF. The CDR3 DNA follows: TGTGCCAGCAGCTATTCCCGGGACAGGGGGTCCTACGAGCAGTACTTC. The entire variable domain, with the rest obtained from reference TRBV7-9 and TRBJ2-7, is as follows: DTGVSQNPRHKITKRGQNVTFRCDPISEHNRLYWYRQTLGQGPEFLTYFQNEAQLEKSRLLSDRFSAERPKGSFSTLEIQRTEQGDSAMYLCASSYSRDRGSYEQYFGPGTRLTVT.

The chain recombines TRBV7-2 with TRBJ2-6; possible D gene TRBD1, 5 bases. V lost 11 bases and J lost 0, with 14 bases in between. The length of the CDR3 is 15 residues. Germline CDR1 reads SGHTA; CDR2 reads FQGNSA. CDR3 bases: TGTGCCGTCAGAAGACAGATCTCTGGGGCCAACGTCCTGACTTTC. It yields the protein CAVRRQISGANVLTF.

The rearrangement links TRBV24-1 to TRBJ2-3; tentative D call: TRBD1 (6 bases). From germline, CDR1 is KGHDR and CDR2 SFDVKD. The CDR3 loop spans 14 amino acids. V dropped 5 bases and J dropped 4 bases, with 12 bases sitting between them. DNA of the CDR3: TGTGCCACCAGTGTTTCAGGGGCCTCAGATACGCAGTATTTT. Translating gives CATSVSGASDTQYF.

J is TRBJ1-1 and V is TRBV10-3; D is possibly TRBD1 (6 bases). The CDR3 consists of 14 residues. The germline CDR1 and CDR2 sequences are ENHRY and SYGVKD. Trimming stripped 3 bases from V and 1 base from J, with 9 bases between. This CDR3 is CAISDWGPNTEAFF. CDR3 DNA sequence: TGTGCCATCAGTGACTGGGGGCCGAACACTGAAGCTTTCTTT.

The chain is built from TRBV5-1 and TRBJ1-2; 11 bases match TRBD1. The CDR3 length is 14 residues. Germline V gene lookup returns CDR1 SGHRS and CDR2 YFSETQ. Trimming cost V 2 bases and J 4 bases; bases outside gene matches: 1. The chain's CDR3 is CASSFGTGGYGYTF. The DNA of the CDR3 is TGCGCCAGCAGCTTTGGGACAGGGGGCTATGGCTACACCTTC. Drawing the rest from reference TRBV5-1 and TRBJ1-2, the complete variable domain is KAGVTQTPRYLIKTRGQQVTLSCSPISGHRSVSWYQQTPGQGLQFLFEYFSETQRNKGNFPGRFSGRQFSNSRSEMNVSTLELGDSALYLCASSFGTGGYGYTFGSGTRLTVV.

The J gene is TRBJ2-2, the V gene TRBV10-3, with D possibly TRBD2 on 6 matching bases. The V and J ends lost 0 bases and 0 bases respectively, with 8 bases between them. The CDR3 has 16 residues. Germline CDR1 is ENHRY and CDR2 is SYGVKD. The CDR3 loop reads CAISESGGSNTGELFF. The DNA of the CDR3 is TGTGCCATCAGTGAGTCGGGAGGCTCGAACACCGGGGAGCTGTTTTTT.

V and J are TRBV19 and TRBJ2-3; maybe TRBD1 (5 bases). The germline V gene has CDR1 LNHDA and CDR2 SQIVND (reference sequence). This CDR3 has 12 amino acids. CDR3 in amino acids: CSNRLSTDTQYF. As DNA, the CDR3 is TGTTCAAACAGGTTGAGCACAGATACGCAGTATTTT.

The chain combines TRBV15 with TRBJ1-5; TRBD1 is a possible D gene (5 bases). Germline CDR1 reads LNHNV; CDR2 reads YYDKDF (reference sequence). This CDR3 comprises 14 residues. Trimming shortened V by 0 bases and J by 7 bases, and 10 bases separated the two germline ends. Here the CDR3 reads CATSRDRVKQPQHF. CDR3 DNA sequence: TGTGCCACCAGCAGAGACAGGGTCAAGCAGCCCCAGCATTTT.

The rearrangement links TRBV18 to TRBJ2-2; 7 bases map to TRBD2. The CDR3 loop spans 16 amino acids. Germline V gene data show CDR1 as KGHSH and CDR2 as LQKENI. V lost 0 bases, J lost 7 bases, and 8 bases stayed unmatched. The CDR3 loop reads CASSPPSAGGSGELFF. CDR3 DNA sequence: TGTGCCAGCTCACCACCGTCAGCGGGCGGGAGCGGGGAGCTGTTTTTT.

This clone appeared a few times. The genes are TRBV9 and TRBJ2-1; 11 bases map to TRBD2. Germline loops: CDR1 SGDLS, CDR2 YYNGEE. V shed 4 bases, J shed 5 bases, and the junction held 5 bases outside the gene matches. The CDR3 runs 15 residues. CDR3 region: CASSPMGLADNEQFF. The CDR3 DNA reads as TGTGCCAGCAGCCCTATGGGACTAGCGGACAATGAGCAGTTCTTC.